The next 25 T cell receptor beta chains were all read from a single sample in a study of CD8+ T cells in alopecia areata. Extraction and reverse transcription of RNA yielded cDNA as the sequencing template. Sequencing used immunoSEQ multiplex PCR; TCRdb keeps in-frame clones, though not all of them. Of about 180,000 clones listed, about 60% are singletons. The source was CD4+ T cells sorted from blood, collected at week 0. Receptors were obtained from a human donor with alopecia areata.

This chain joins TRBV29-1 and TRBJ1-4; D is perhaps TRBD1 (5 bases). The CDR3 is made up of 14 amino acids. V was clipped by 3 bases and J by 8 bases, with 16 bases between them. CDR1 is SQVTM and CDR2 is ANQGSEA in the germline V gene. The CDR3 coding sequence is TGCAGCGTTGAGGAGCAGGGCGTTGGGGAAAAACTGTTTTTT. Translating it yields CSVEEQGVGEKLFF.

V usage is TRBV11-2 and J usage is TRBJ2-1; D may be TRBD1 (6 bases). V was cut by 0 bases and J by 10 bases, with 16 bases left in between. The germline V gene encodes CDR1 SGHAT and CDR2 FQNNGV. CDR3 length: 15 residues. CDR3 nucleotides: TGTGCCAGCAGCTTAGAGGGGAGCAGGGGATCCGAGCAGTTCTTC. It translates to CASSLEGSRGSEQFF.

The chain uses TRBV6-5 and TRBJ1-1; a weak D match, TRBD1 (5 bases). This CDR3 spans 13 amino acids. Germline CDR1 and CDR2: MNHEY and SVGAGI. Between the trimmed V and J ends, which lost 4 bases and 8 bases, there was a span of 14 bases. CDR3 sequence (DNA): TGTGCCAGCAGTTTGGGGGGAAATAGGGAAGCTTTCTTT. This gives the protein CASSLGGNREAFF.

A single count supports this clone. The CDR3, as DNA: TGTGCCAGCAGTTTATGGACAGGCCATAATGAAAAACTGTTTTTT. Protein sequence: CASSLWTGHNEKLFF. V usage is TRBV27 and J usage is TRBJ1-4, with 7 bases matching TRBD1. The CDR3 has 15 residues. J was trimmed by 4 bases and V by 1 base; bases with no gene match: 3. The germline gives CDR1 MNHEY, CDR2 SMNVEV (reference sequence).

This clone was seen a few times. The V and J genes are TRBV14 and TRBJ1-3; TRBD1 matches at 7 bases. Germline trimming cut 2 bases from V and 3 bases from J; bases unmatched to any gene: 16. The CDR3 consists of 19 residues. Per germline, CDR1 SGHDN and CDR2 FVKESK. DNA of the CDR3: TGTGCCAGCAGCCAACGACAGGGTGCCCGGTCTCGGCTTGGAAACACCATATATTTT. It translates to CASSQRQGARSRLGNTIYF.

The chain couples TRBV7-2 to TRBJ2-4; D tentatively reads TRBD1 or TRBD2 (6 bases each). Trimming took 4 bases from V and 9 from J, leaving 19 bases between them. The CDR3 length is 15 residues. CDR1 is SGHTA, CDR2 FQGNSA, per germline. The CDR3 here is CASSWPSPGGGIQYF. As DNA, the CDR3 is TGTGCCAGCAGCTGGCCCTCCCCAGGAGGGGGCATTCAGTACTTC.

The chain recombines TRBV29-1 with TRBJ1-2; D unclear. The V gene lost 5 bases and the J gene lost 7 bases, with 11 bases spanning the gap. This CDR3 comprises 11 residues. Germline loops: CDR1 SQVTM, CDR2 ANQGSEA. The CDR3 here is CSVLFGSGYTF. DNA for the CDR3: TGCAGCGTTCTATTTGGGTCTGGCTACACCTTC.

This clone was found a few times. The genes are TRBV23-1 and TRBJ1-5, with D possibly TRBD1 on 5 matching bases. TRBV23-1 is an ORF; its function is uncertain. Trimming pared 7 bases from V and 11 bases from J, leaving 12 bases between. The CDR3 has 11 residues. This CDR3 is CASTRVVAQHF. The CDR3 DNA reads TGCGCCAGCACCAGGGTTGTGGCCCAGCATTTT.

This clone occurred a few times. The rearrangement links TRBV5-1 to TRBJ2-7, with D possibly matching TRBD2 (6 bases). Germline CDR1 is SGHRS and CDR2 is YFSETQ. Trimming shortened V by 1 base and J by 7 bases, and 12 bases separated the two germline ends. The CDR3 runs 13 residues. The CDR3 reads CASSLKGGEEQYF. CDR3 bases: TGCGCCAGCAGCTTGAAGGGAGGAGAGGAGCAGTACTTC.

This clone was found a few times. The chain couples TRBV30 to TRBJ1-3; possible D gene TRBD1, 5 bases. The CDR3 runs 14 residues. Germline lookup yields CDR1 GTSNPN and CDR2 SVGIG (reference sequence). V was clipped by 3 bases and J by 0 bases, with 9 bases between them. For the CDR3, the DNA is TGTGCCTGGAGGGGGACCTTCTCTGGAAACACCATATATTTT. It codes for CAWRGTFSGNTIYF. Full variable domain (rest looked up from reference TRBV30 and TRBJ1-3): SQTIHQWPATLVQPVGSPLSLECTVEGTSNPNLYWYRQAAGRGLQLLFYSVGIGQISSEVPQNLSASRPQDRQFILSSKKLLLSDSGFYLCAWRGTFSGNTIYFGEGSWLTVV.

Points on this clone: This sample includes further DNA sequences coding for the same CDR3. V and J are TRBV18 and TRBJ1-5; D uncertain. Looked up from germline, CDR1 is KGHSH and CDR2 is LQKENI. CDR3 size: 12 residues. The germline V and J ends were trimmed by 2 bases and 4 bases, with 3 bases remaining between them. The CDR3 region is CASSPGNQPQHF. CDR3 coding DNA: TGTGCCAGCTCACCAGGGAATCAGCCCCAGCATTTT.

This clone occurred many times. The chain uses TRBV4-2 and TRBJ2-5; tentatively, D is TRBD2 (7 bases). Trimming pared 1 base from V and 4 bases from J, leaving 10 bases between. The CDR3 totals 14 residues. Looked up from germline, CDR1 is LGHNA and CDR2 is YNFKEQ. Written as DNA, the CDR3 is TGTGCCAGCAGCCAAGTCGGGGGGCCAGAGACCCAGTACTTC. This sequence encodes CASSQVGGPETQYF.

The table lists this clone with a few counts. J is TRBJ2-7 and V is TRBV14; D is perhaps TRBD1 (5 bases). V shed 6 bases and J shed 6 bases, with 15 bases lying between them. CDR3 length equals 13 residues. CDR1 is SGHDN and CDR2 is FVKESK in the germline V gene. Written as DNA, the CDR3 is TGTGCCAGCAGTCATGGACACCCCGCCGAGCAGTACTTC. Translating gives CASSHGHPAEQYF.

The rearrangement uses TRBV2 and TRBJ2-3, with unresolved D. Trimming cost V 7 bases and J 2 bases, with 13 bases left between them. The CDR3 is 14 residues long. In germline, CDR1 is SNHLY, CDR2 FYNNEI. Here the CDR3 reads CASKDNSATDTQYF. CDR3 DNA sequence: TGTGCCAGCAAAGACAACTCAGCCACAGATACGCAGTATTTT.

The chain has TRBV11-3 and TRBJ1-1; 7 bases map to TRBD1. Losses at the gene ends were 5 bases for V and 0 bases for J; bases not matched to a gene: 3. Germline CDR1 and CDR2: SGHNT and YENEEA. This CDR3 has 14 amino acids. The chain's CDR3 is CASSRDSMNTEAFF. The CDR3 DNA sequence: TGTGCCAGCAGCCGGGACAGCATGAACACTGAAGCTTTCTTT.

The table lists this clone with a count of one. The rearrangement links TRBV14 to TRBJ1-2; D unclear. Germline values: CDR1 SGHDN, CDR2 FVKESK. The CDR3 length is 14 residues. V was shortened by 0 bases and J by 4 bases, with 9 bases between the two germline ends. CDR3 nucleotide sequence: TGTGCCAGCAGCCAAGATTTCAAAAGCTATGGCTACACCTTC. Protein product: CASSQDFKSYGYTF.

The chain carries TRBV7-9 and TRBJ1-4, with D possibly matching TRBD1 (5 bases). CDR3 length: 14 residues. CDR1 and CDR2 from the germline V gene are SEHNR and FQNEAQ (reference sequence). V was trimmed by 5 bases and J by 5 bases, leaving 12 bases between them. CDR3 sequence reads: CASSPGLSNEKLFF. The CDR3 coding sequence is TGTGCCAGCAGCCCGGGACTGAGCAATGAAAAACTGTTTTTT.

This clone was seen a few times. Other DNA sequences in the same sample also yield this CDR3. The chain carries TRBV5-1 and TRBJ2-5; perhaps TRBD1 as D (6 bases). V was cut by 4 bases and J by 4 bases, with 8 bases left in between. Germline-derived CDR1 and CDR2 are SGHRS and YFSETQ. The CDR3 loop spans 12 amino acids. CDR3 nucleotide sequence: TGCGCCAGCAGCCTCAGGGGAGAGACCCAGTACTTC. It translates to CASSLRGETQYF. The full variable domain, completed using reference TRBV5-1 and TRBJ2-5, is KAGVTQTPRYLIKTRGQQVTLSCSPISGHRSVSWYQQTPGQGLQFLFEYFSETQRNKGNFPGRFSGRQFSNSRSEMNVSTLELGDSALYLCASSLRGETQYFGPGTRLLVL.

CDR3 DNA sequence: TGCGCCAGCAGCCAACCGGGGGGGTTCACCACAGATACGCAGTATTTT. Its protein product is CASSQPGGFTTDTQYF. The J gene is TRBJ2-3, the V gene TRBV4-1; 8 bases are a match to TRBD2. The germline V gene has CDR1 MGHRA and CDR2 YSYEKL. The V and J ends lost 2 bases and 2 bases, in that order; junction bases with no gene match: 6. The CDR3 sequence is 16 residues long.

CDR3 coding DNA: TGTGCCAGCAGTTACTTGGCGGGGGCCAGGAAAGATACGCAGTATTTT. This codes for CASSYLAGARKDTQYF. The V call is TRBV6-5, the J call TRBJ2-3; D may be TRBD2 (7 bases). Germline CDR1 and CDR2: MNHEY and SVGAGI. V gave up 1 base and J gave up 5 bases, with 16 bases separating them. The CDR3 runs 16 residues.

J is TRBJ2-2 and V is TRBV15; D possibly matches TRBD1 or TRBD2 (5 bases each). Between the trimmed V and J ends, which lost 5 bases and 3 bases, there was a span of 10 bases. The CDR3 covers 14 residues. CDR1 and CDR2 from the germline V gene are LNHNV and YYDKDF (reference sequence). CDR3 sequence (DNA): TGTGCCACCAGCTCACGGGACGACACCGGGGAGCTGTTTTTT. As protein: CATSSRDDTGELFF.

The chain links TRBV30 to TRBJ1-6; 7 positions match TRBD1. The J segment lost 7 bases and the V segment lost 3 bases, leaving 9 bases of the junction unmatched. There are 15 residues in the CDR3. CDR1 is GTSNPN and CDR2 is SVGIG in the germline V gene (reference sequence). CDR3 sequence (DNA): TGTGCCTGGAGGCCGACAGGGCCCATAAATTCACCCCTCCACTTT. Translation: CAWRPTGPINSPLHF.

This chain links TRBV14 with TRBJ1-2; D is uncertain. V lost 4 bases to trimming and J lost 6 bases, with 15 bases between them. This CDR3 has 14 residues. Germline CDR1 reads SGHDN; CDR2 reads FVKESK. The CDR3 loop is CASSPRRRWNGYTF. As DNA, the CDR3 is TGTGCCAGCAGCCCTCGTCGGCGCTGGAATGGCTACACCTTC.

This sequence joins TRBV14 and TRBJ1-2; the D is unclear. Trimming removed 2 bases from V and 5 bases from J, with 9 bases in between. Germline V gene sequence: CDR1 SGHDN, CDR2 FVKESK. This CDR3 has 13 amino acids. CDR3 coding DNA: TGTGCCAGCAGCCAAATGGATGGTTATGGCTACACCTTC. Its translation: CASSQMDGYGYTF.

Worth noting for this clone: Other DNA sequences within the sample encode an identical CDR3. V and J are TRBV30 and TRBJ1-4; D is ambiguous. There are 11 residues in the CDR3. Trimming took 0 bases from V and 7 from J, leaving 3 bases between them. CDR1 and CDR2 from the germline V gene are GTSNPN and SVGIG (reference sequence). This CDR3 reads CAWSVREKLFF. The CDR3 DNA follows: TGTGCCTGGAGTGTACGTGAAAAACTGTTTTTT.